Presented here are 27 T cell receptor beta chains from one specimen sequenced in a study of T cell responses to AZD1222 COVID-19 vaccine. Produced via immunoSEQ multiplex PCR; TCRdb's table is partial and in-frame only. The sample holds some 150,000 clones, 88% seen once. The starting material was peripheral blood, obtained 28 days after the second AZD1222 dose. All receptors derive from an adult who received the AZD1222 COVID-19 vaccine.

This clone showed up just a few times. CDR3 bases: TGTGCCAGCAGTTACCTTGGGGGGCCCGGGGAGCTGTTTTTT. Translating gives CASSYLGGPGELFF. The J gene is TRBJ2-2, the V gene TRBV6-2 or TRBV6-3; TRBD1 or TRBD2 may be the D gene (6 bases each). Germline lookup yields CDR1 MNHEY and CDR2 SVGEGT. This CDR3 comprises 14 residues. Trimming removed 2 bases from V and 6 bases from J, with 10 bases in between.

V usage is TRBV6-5 and J usage is TRBJ1-2, with D possibly being TRBD1 (6 bases). V dropped 4 bases and J dropped 8 bases, with 23 bases sitting between them. The CDR3 consists of 16 residues. Germline CDR1 and CDR2: MNHEY and SVGAGI. The CDR3 loop is CASSSGTRLYSGGYTF. CDR3 coding DNA: TGTGCCAGCAGTTCCGGGACAAGACTCTACAGTGGAGGCTACACCTTC.

The gene calls are TRBV2 and TRBJ2-3; no firm D call. The CDR3 has 14 residues. Trimming shortened V by 3 bases and J by 2 bases, and 9 bases separated the two germline ends. Germline assignment: CDR1 SNHLY and CDR2 FYNNEI. CDR3: CASSEQGTTDTQYF. CDR3 DNA: TGTGCCAGCAGTGAGCAAGGCACCACAGATACGCAGTATTTT.

CDR3 bases: TGTGCCAGTAGCCAAATCCGGGCCACCGGGTTGAGTGATGACTACACCTTC. Amino acids: CASSQIRATGLSDDYTF. V gene TRBV19 combines with J gene TRBJ1-2; no definite D call. Germline assignment: CDR1 LNHDA and CDR2 SQIVND (reference sequence). This CDR3 contains 17 residues. The V and J ends lost 6 bases and 10 bases respectively, with 30 bases between them.

This rearrangement joins TRBV5-5 to TRBJ1-5; D not resolved. The germline V and J ends were trimmed by 0 bases and 0 bases, with 4 bases remaining between them. The length of the CDR3 is 14 residues. Germline V gene data show CDR1 as SGHKS and CDR2 as YYEKEE (reference sequence). The CDR3 protein is CASSLAPSNQPQHF. The CDR3 DNA sequence: TGTGCCAGCAGCTTGGCCCCTAGCAATCAGCCCCAGCATTTT.

The chain has TRBV6-5 and TRBJ1-4; D remains unclear. The germline gives CDR1 MNHEY, CDR2 SVGAGI. Between the trimmed V and J ends, which lost 6 bases and 0 bases, there was a span of 11 bases. The CDR3 has 15 residues. The CDR3 loop reads CASSFKGTTNEKLFF. The CDR3 coding sequence is TGTGCCAGCAGCTTTAAAGGGACAACTAATGAAAAACTGTTTTTT.

The CDR3 coding sequence is TGTGCCAGCACCTACCGAGAAAAACTGTTTTTT. This translates into CASTYREKLFF. The rearrangement uses TRBV6-6 and TRBJ1-4; D gene unclear. The CDR3 is 11 residues long. Trimming pared 7 bases from V and 8 bases from J, leaving 8 bases between. Germline V gives CDR1 MNHNY, CDR2 SVGAGI (reference sequence).

This chain joins TRBV7-6 and TRBJ2-7; D uncertain. The germline gives CDR1 SGHVS, CDR2 FNYEAQ. Trimming left V 5 bases short and J 2 bases short, with 13 bases between. The CDR3 loop spans 14 amino acids. The CDR3 DNA sequence: TGTGCCAGCAGCCTAAGGACGGATCCCTACGAGCAGTACTTC. This translates into CASSLRTDPYEQYF.

The chain uses TRBV6-5 and TRBJ1-2; 10 nucleotides agree with TRBD1. The junction had 8 bases not matched to a gene; V was cut back by 6 bases and J by 4 bases. The CDR3 is 15 residues long. Germline V lookup: CDR1 MNHEY, CDR2 SVGAGI. CDR3: CASRTEGQGFYGYTF. The CDR3 DNA reads TGTGCCAGCAGGACCGAGGGACAGGGGTTCTATGGCTACACCTTC.

The chain links TRBV3-1 (or the pseudogene TRBV3-2) to TRBJ2-2; 7 nucleotides align to TRBD1. Germline-derived CDR1 and CDR2 are LGHDT and YNNKEL (reference sequence). This CDR3 has 18 amino acids. Trimming cost V 2 bases and J 0 bases; bases outside gene matches: 9. In DNA, the CDR3 is TGTGCCAGCAGCCAAACCCCCTGGGACAGCGCGAACACCGGGGAGCTGTTTTTT. Its protein product is CASSQTPWDSANTGELFF.

This chain connects TRBV6-5 to TRBJ1-5, with 7 bases aligning to TRBD1. Germline V CDR1 and CDR2: MNHEY, SVGAGI. This CDR3 spans 15 amino acids. The V and J ends lost 6 bases and 7 bases, in that order; junction bases with no gene match: 12. The CDR3: CASSPRGEGAQPQHF. CDR3 bases: TGTGCCAGCAGCCCCAGGGGTGAGGGGGCGCAGCCCCAGCATTTT.

The V gene is TRBV4-3, the J gene TRBJ2-3; D gene uncertain. Germline V gives CDR1 LGHNA, CDR2 YSLEER. This CDR3 has 14 residues. The germline V and J ends were trimmed by 0 bases and 2 bases, with 6 bases remaining between them. Here the CDR3 reads CASSQDTVTDTQYF. The CDR3 DNA follows: TGCGCCAGCAGCCAAGACACAGTCACAGATACGCAGTATTTT.

This chain uses TRBV30 with TRBJ2-7; D not certain. The CDR3 extends over 14 amino acids. The germline V and J ends were trimmed by 0 bases and 2 bases, with 11 bases remaining between them. Germline lookup yields CDR1 GTSNPN and CDR2 SVGIG (reference sequence). The CDR3 DNA reads as TGTGCCTGGAGTGTAAGGGTCAGAACCTACGAGCAGTACTTC. It encodes CAWSVRVRTYEQYF.

The gene calls are TRBV6-2 or TRBV6-3 and TRBJ1-5; perhaps TRBD1 as D (5 bases). The CDR3 totals 14 residues. V was clipped by 5 bases and J by 6 bases, with 14 bases between them. CDR1 MNHEY and CDR2 SVGEGT come from the germline V gene. The CDR3 DNA reads as TGTGCCAGCAGTGGAGGAGCGGGGGGTCAGCCCCAGCATTTT. Protein sequence: CASSGGAGGQPQHF.

This rearrangement joins TRBV9 to TRBJ1-2; D is uncertain. The CDR3 runs 12 residues. Germline V gene data show CDR1 as SGDLS and CDR2 as YYNGEE. V shed 3 bases and J shed 8 bases, with 11 bases lying between them. CDR3 bases: TGTGCCAGCAGCGCTATCGAGGGAGGCTACACCTTC. It specifies CASSAIEGGYTF.

V and J are TRBV5-1 and TRBJ2-2; no clear D. Germline CDR1 reads SGHRS; CDR2 reads YFSETQ. V was clipped by 3 bases and J by 1 base, with 1 base between them. This CDR3 is 12 amino acids long. CDR3 amino acids: CASSWNTGELFF. CDR3 DNA: TGCGCCAGCAGCTGGAACACCGGGGAGCTGTTTTTT.

The chain is built from TRBV2 and TRBJ1-6; D is perhaps TRBD1 (5 bases). Trimming shortened V by 3 bases and J by 6 bases, and 12 bases separated the two germline ends. The V gene's germline CDR1 is SNHLY and CDR2 FYNNEI. The CDR3 runs to 15 residues. CDR3 amino acids: CASSEGDGFNSPLHF. DNA of the CDR3: TGTGCCAGCAGTGAGGGGGACGGCTTTAATTCACCCCTCCACTTT.

V gene TRBV30 combines with J gene TRBJ1-2; D gene ambiguous. V gave up 7 bases and J gave up 6 bases, with 15 bases separating them. This CDR3 has 12 residues. Germline V CDR1 and CDR2: GTSNPN, SVGIG (reference sequence). The CDR3 loop reads CALEELVDGYTF. CDR3 DNA sequence: TGTGCCTTAGAGGAGCTGGTTGATGGCTACACCTTC.

The chain couples TRBV5-1 to TRBJ1-1; TRBD1 agrees at 7 bases. Germline V gene lookup returns CDR1 SGHRS and CDR2 YFSETQ. This CDR3 contains 14 residues. The trim removed 5 bases at V and 6 bases at J, leaving 10 bases unmatched. For the CDR3, the DNA is TGCGCCAGCAGTGAAGGGGGCCCCTCGGCTGAAGCTTTCTTT. This codes for CASSEGGPSAEAFF.

The chain employs TRBV21-1 and TRBJ1-1. TRBV21-1 corresponds to a pseudogene. The CDR3 sequence is 18 residues long. The chain's CDR3 is CASSKKPLGVGPNTEAFF. DNA for the CDR3: TGTGCCAGCAGCAAAAAACCCCTCGGTGTAGGGCCAAACACTGAAGCTTTCTTT.

The chain has TRBV7-8 and TRBJ1-5; D is ambiguous. V was pared by 2 bases and J by 0 bases, with 17 bases between. CDR3 length: 18 residues. In germline, CDR1 is SGHVS, CDR2 FQNEAQ. The CDR3 protein is CASSLPAPSRYSNQPQHF. CDR3 in DNA: TGTGCCAGCAGCTTACCAGCCCCAAGTAGATATAGCAATCAGCCCCAGCATTTT.

The chain joins TRBV19 to TRBJ2-1, with TRBD1 matching 7 bases. V was pared by 1 base and J by 8 bases, with 5 bases of the junction left unmatched. The CDR3 covers 14 residues. Germline loops: CDR1 LNHDA, CDR2 SQIVND (reference sequence). This CDR3 reads CASSIVTGLDEQFF. CDR3 coding DNA: TGTGCCAGTAGTATAGTGACAGGGCTGGATGAGCAGTTCTTC.

This clone was picked up one time. This rearrangement joins TRBV5-4 to TRBJ1-6, with D tentatively TRBD1 (6 bases). There are 18 residues in the CDR3. The V gene lost 0 bases and the J gene lost 5 bases, with 18 bases spanning the gap. Per germline, CDR1 SGHNT and CDR2 YYREEE (reference sequence). The CDR3 region is CASSLGGPQGRHNSPLHF. The CDR3 DNA reads as TGTGCCAGCAGCTTGGGGGGGCCCCAGGGGAGGCATAATTCACCCCTCCACTTT.

In this sample, this clone turned up a few times. This sequence joins TRBV6-1 and TRBJ2-7; D not certain. Looked up from germline, CDR1 is MNHNS and CDR2 is SASEGT. The CDR3 is made up of 13 amino acids. V was pared by 1 base and J by 4 bases, with 8 bases between. CDR3 sequence: CASSEGARYEQYF. The CDR3 coding sequence is TGTGCCAGCAGTGAAGGGGCTCGGTACGAGCAGTACTTC.

V and J are TRBV6-5 and TRBJ2-5, with D possibly TRBD2 on 5 matching bases. CDR3 length: 14 residues. Trimming shortened V by 5 bases and J by 5 bases, and 15 bases separated the two germline ends. Germline-derived CDR1 and CDR2 are MNHEY and SVGAGI. CDR3: CASSKPQRGETQYF. CDR3 sequence (DNA): TGTGCCAGCAGTAAACCACAGCGAGGGGAGACCCAGTACTTC.

V usage is TRBV30 and J usage is TRBJ1-2; D gene ambiguous. Germline V lookup: CDR1 GTSNPN, CDR2 SVGIG (reference sequence). This CDR3 has 13 amino acids. Deletions cut 3 bases from V and 0 bases from J, with 8 bases between. CDR3 in DNA: TGTGCCTGGAGCCGGGAATCTAACTATGGCTACACCTTC. This gives the protein CAWSRESNYGYTF.

V and J are TRBV18 and TRBJ1-2; D not resolved. The CDR3 sequence is 12 residues long. Germline lookup yields CDR1 KGHSH and CDR2 LQKENI. V lost 0 bases and J lost 7, with 6 bases in between. The CDR3 nucleotides read TGTGCCAGCTCACCACCAGGAGGTGGCTACACCTTC. Its protein product is CASSPPGGGYTF.